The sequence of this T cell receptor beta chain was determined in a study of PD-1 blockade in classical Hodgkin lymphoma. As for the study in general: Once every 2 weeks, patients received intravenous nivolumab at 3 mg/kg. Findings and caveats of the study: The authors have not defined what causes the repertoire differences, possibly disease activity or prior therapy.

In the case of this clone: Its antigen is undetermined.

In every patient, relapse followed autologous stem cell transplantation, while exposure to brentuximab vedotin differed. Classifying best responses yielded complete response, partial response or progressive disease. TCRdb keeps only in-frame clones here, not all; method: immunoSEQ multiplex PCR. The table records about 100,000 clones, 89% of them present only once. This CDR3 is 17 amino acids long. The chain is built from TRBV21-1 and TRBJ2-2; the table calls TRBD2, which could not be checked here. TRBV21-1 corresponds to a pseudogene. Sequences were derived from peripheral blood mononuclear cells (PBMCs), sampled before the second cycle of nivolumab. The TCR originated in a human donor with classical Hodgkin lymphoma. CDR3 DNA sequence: TGTGCCAGCAGCAAAGATAAACTAGCGCGAAACACCGGGGAGCTGTTTTTT. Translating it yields CASSKDKLARNTGELFF.